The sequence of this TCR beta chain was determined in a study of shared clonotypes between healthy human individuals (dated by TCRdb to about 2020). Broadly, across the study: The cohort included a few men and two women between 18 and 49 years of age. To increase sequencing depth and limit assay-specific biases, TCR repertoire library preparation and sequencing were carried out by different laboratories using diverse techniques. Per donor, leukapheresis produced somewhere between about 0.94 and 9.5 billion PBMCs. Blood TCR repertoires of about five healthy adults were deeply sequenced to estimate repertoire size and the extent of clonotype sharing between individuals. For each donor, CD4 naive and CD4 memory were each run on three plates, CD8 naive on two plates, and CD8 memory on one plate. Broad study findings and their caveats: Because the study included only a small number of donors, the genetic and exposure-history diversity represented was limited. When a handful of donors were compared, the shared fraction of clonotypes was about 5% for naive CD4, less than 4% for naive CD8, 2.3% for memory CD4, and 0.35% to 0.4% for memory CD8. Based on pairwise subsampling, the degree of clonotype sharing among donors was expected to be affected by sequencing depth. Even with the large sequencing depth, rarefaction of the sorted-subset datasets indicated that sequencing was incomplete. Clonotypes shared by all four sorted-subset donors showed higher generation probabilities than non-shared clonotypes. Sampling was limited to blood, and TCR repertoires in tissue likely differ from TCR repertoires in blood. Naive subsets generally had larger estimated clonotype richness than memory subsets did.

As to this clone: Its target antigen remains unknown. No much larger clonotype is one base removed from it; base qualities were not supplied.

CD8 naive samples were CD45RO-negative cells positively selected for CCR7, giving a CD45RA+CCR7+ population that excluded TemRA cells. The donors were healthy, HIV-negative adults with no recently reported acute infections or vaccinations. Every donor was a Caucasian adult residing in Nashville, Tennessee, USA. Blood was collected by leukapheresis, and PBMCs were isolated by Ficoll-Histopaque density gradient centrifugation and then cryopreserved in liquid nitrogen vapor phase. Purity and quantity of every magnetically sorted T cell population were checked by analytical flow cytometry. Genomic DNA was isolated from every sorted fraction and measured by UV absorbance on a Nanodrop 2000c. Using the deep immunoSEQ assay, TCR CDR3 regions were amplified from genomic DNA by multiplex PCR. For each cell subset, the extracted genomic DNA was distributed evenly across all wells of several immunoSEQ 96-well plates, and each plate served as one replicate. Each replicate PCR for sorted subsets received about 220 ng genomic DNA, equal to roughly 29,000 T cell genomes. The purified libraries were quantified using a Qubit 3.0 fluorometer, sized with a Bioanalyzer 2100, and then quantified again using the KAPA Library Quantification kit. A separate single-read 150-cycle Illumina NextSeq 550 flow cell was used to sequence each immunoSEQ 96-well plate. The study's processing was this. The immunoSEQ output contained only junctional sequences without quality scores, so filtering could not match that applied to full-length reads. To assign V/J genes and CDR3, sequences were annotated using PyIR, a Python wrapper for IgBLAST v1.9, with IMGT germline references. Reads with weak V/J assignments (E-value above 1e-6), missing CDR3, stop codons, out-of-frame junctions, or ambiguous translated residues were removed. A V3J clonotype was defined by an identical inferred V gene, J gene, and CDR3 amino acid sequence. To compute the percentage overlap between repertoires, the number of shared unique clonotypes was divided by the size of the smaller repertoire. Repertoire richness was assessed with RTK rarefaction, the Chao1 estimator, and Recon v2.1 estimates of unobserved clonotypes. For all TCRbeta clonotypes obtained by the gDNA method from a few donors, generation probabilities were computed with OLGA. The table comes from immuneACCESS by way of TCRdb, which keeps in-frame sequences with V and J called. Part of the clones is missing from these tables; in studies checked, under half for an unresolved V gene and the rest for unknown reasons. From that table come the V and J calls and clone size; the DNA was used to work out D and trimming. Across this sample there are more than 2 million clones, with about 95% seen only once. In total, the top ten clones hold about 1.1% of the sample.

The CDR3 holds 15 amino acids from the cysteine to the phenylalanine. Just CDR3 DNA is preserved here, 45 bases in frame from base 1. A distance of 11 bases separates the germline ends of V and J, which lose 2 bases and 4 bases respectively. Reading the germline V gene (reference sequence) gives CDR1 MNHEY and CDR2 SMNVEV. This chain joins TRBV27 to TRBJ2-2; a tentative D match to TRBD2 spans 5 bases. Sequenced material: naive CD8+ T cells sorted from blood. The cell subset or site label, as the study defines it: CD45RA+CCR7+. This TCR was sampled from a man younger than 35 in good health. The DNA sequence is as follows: TGTGCCAGCAGTTTAGCCGCCGAGGGCACCGGGGAGCTGTTTTTT. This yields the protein CASSLAAEGTGELFF.